What follows describes a single T cell receptor (beta chain). All the people who gave samples were healthy bone marrow donors. This CDR3 comprises 12 residues. Trimming cost V 0 bases and J 15 bases, with 12 bases left between them. Germline V gives CDR1 LGHNA, CDR2 YNFKEQ. This sample stems from a study of cytomegalovirus exposure and HLA in healthy donors. The study ran its PCR with 60 Vbeta and 13 Jbeta primers. The method was immunoSEQ multiplex PCR; TCRdb's version includes in-frame clones alone and lacks a portion of them. Of approximately 100,000 clones in the sample, 65% to 80% were seen once. The sequence was collected from a woman in her forties in good health and CMV-seronegative. This sequence joins TRBV4-2 and TRBJ2-1, with a possible D match to TRBD2 (5 bases). Source material: PBMCs. This CDR3 is CASSQDREEAFF. The CDR3 DNA reads as TGTGCCAGCAGCCAAGATCGTGAGGAGGCGTTCTTC.